This T cell receptor beta chain emerged from a study of shared clonotypes between healthy human individuals. CDR1 and CDR2 (germline): MDHEN, SYDVKM. With 6 bases removed from V and 4 bases from J, the gap between germline ends came to 15 bases. This CDR3 is built from 14 residues. Data came from immunoSEQ multiplex PCR; TCRdb stores just in-frame clones and leaves some out. The top ten hold 0.55% to 0.7% of the sample, which has under 1,100,000 clones, about 80% seen once. The rearrangement links TRBV28 to TRBJ1-2; D possibly corresponds to TRBD1 (6 bases). The source is a man between 18 and 35 years old in good health. Some clones in this sample may be carry-over from other donors' samples. Input material: memory CD4+ T cells from PBMCs. Sample subset: CD45RA-negative fraction. The CDR3 spells CASSLRGIVYGYTF. CDR3 DNA sequence: TGTGCCAGCAGCCTCAGGGGTATCGTCTATGGCTACACCTTC.